This T cell receptor beta chain was sequenced for a study of OX40 agonist ivuxolimab in advanced cancers. Across the study: Ivuxolimab is an agonistic anti-OX40 (CD134) antibody, and patients were treated with it.

Assay: immunoSEQ multiplex PCR; the TCRdb copy retains only in-frame clones and omits some. Seen here are roughly 79,000 clones, around 90% observed once, and the top ten hold 11%. CDR1 is SGHDT and CDR2 is YYEEEE in the germline V gene. The CDR3 consists of 15 residues. V lost 4 bases and J 5 bases, leaving 18 bases between the germline ends. Here the sequenced sample was CD4+ or CD8+ T cells sorted from blood, taken in a trial of the OX40 agonist ivuxolimab. The source of this sequence is an adult with an advanced solid tumor such as melanoma, head and neck, liver or kidney cancer. The chain combines TRBV5-6 with TRBJ2-5; the D gene is possibly TRBD1 (6 bases). The CDR3 loop is CASSPRAGEWETQYF. The CDR3 region has the DNA TGTGCCAGCAGCCCAAGGGCAGGGGAGTGGGAGACCCAGTACTTC.